These T cell receptor beta chains were read from a single sample in a study of cytomegalovirus exposure and HLA in healthy donors. Clones were sequenced by immunoSEQ multiplex PCR, and TCRdb holds only the in-frame ones, with some missing. The table includes fewer than 140,000 clones, 71% detected once. Sample: PBMCs. The receptors shown here come from a female donor in good health and CMV-seronegative. Both conserved end residues are part of each CDR3. The order of the fields is V gene, CDR3 length, J gene, D gene, clone size, CDR3 DNA, CDR3 protein. A D gene is named only where the DNA matches it firmly. Size is stated for part of the rows, as once, few or many counts, or as a class when the clone is expanded.

v_call: TRBV11-2
cdr3_length: 16
j_call: TRBJ2-1
d_call: NA
clone_size: NA
cdr3_nt: TGTGCCAGCAGCTTAGACGGGAGTTCCTCCTACAATGAGCAGTTCTTC
cdr3_aa: CASSLDGSSSYNEQFF

v_call: TRBV10-3
cdr3_length: 16
j_call: TRBJ2-3
d_call: TRBD2
clone_size: NA
cdr3_nt: TGTGCCATCAGTGATCAACTAGCGGGAGGAGCAGATACGCAGTATTTT
cdr3_aa: CAISDQLAGGADTQYF

v_call: TRBV19
cdr3_length: 16
j_call: TRBJ2-1
d_call: NA
clone_size: NA
cdr3_nt: TGTGCCAGTAGTACCCCCGGCCGTACAGGATTCAATGAGCAGTTCTTC
cdr3_aa: CASSTPGRTGFNEQFF

v_call: TRBV18
cdr3_length: 16
j_call: TRBJ2-1
d_call: NA
clone_size: NA
cdr3_nt: TGTGCCAGCTCACCACGGAACGGACTTCAGGACAATGAGCAGTTCTTC
cdr3_aa: CASSPRNGLQDNEQFF

v_call: TRBV5-4
cdr3_length: 13
j_call: TRBJ2-5
d_call: TRBD1
clone_size: NA
cdr3_nt: TGTGCCAGCAGCTTACAGGGGGGAGAGACCCAGTACTTC
cdr3_aa: CASSLQGGETQYF

v_call: TRBV14
cdr3_length: 13
j_call: TRBJ1-1
d_call: TRBD1
clone_size: NA
cdr3_nt: TGTGCCAGCAGCATGACAGGGTTTAGTGAAGCTTTCTTT
cdr3_aa: CASSMTGFSEAFF

v_call: TRBV5-5
cdr3_length: 16
j_call: TRBJ1-6
d_call: NA
clone_size: once
cdr3_nt: TGTGCCAGCAGCCCCTTAACCGAGGGTGGCGATTCACCCCTCCACTTT
cdr3_aa: CASSPLTEGGDSPLHF

v_call: TRBV30
cdr3_length: 13
j_call: TRBJ1-2
d_call: NA
clone_size: NA
cdr3_nt: TGTGCCGCGTCTCGGACTCGCTTAGGGGGCTACACCTTC
cdr3_aa: CAASRTRLGGYTF

v_call: TRBV5-6
cdr3_length: 17
j_call: TRBJ2-3
d_call: NA
clone_size: NA
cdr3_nt: TGTGCCAGCAGCTTCTTAAGCTCTAGGACTAGCACAGATACGCAGTATTTT
cdr3_aa: CASSFLSSRTSTDTQYF

v_call: TRBV19
cdr3_length: 13
j_call: TRBJ1-2
d_call: NA
clone_size: NA
cdr3_nt: TGTGCCAGTAGTATATCCCATAACTATGGCTACACCTTC
cdr3_aa: CASSISHNYGYTF

v_call: TRBV11-3
cdr3_length: 14
j_call: TRBJ2-3
d_call: NA
clone_size: NA
cdr3_nt: TGTGCCAGCAGCTCCAGGCGGGGCACAGATACGCAGTATTTT
cdr3_aa: CASSSRRGTDTQYF

v_call: TRBV7-2
cdr3_length: 12
j_call: TRBJ2-7
d_call: NA
clone_size: NA
cdr3_nt: TGTGCCAGCAGCCCCGGGATCTACGAGCGGTACTTC
cdr3_aa: CASSPGIYERYF

v_call: TRBV7-2
cdr3_length: 15
j_call: TRBJ2-7
d_call: NA
clone_size: NA
cdr3_nt: TGTGCCAGCAGCCCCACCGGCGGGCATTCCTACGAGCAGTACTTC
cdr3_aa: CASSPTGGHSYEQYF

v_call: TRBV19
cdr3_length: 15
j_call: TRBJ1-2
d_call: NA
clone_size: NA
cdr3_nt: TGTGCCAGTAGGCAAGACAGCTTCCCTAACTATGGCTACACCTTC
cdr3_aa: CASRQDSFPNYGYTF

v_call: TRBV7-9
cdr3_length: 15
j_call: TRBJ2-1
d_call: TRBD2
clone_size: NA
cdr3_nt: TGTGCCAGCAGCTTCATGGGGCTAGCGGGAGTGGAGCAGTTCTTC
cdr3_aa: CASSFMGLAGVEQFF

v_call: TRBV27
cdr3_length: 14
j_call: TRBJ2-2
d_call: NA
clone_size: NA
cdr3_nt: TGTGCCAGCAGTTTGCGGGTGCGCACCGGGGAGCTGTTTTTT
cdr3_aa: CASSLRVRTGELFF

v_call: TRBV6-4
cdr3_length: 15
j_call: TRBJ2-2
d_call: TRBD2
clone_size: NA
cdr3_nt: TGTGCCAGCAGTGTGGGAGCGGGATACCCTCGGGAGCTGTTTTTT
cdr3_aa: CASSVGAGYPRELFF

v_call: TRBV27
cdr3_length: 16
j_call: TRBJ2-7
d_call: TRBD1
clone_size: NA
cdr3_nt: TGTGCCAGCAGTTTATCGCCCGGGACAGGCTCCTACGAGCAGTACTTC
cdr3_aa: CASSLSPGTGSYEQYF

v_call: TRBV4-2
cdr3_length: 14
j_call: TRBJ2-5
d_call: TRBD1
clone_size: NA
cdr3_nt: TGTGCCAGCAGCCGCGCAGGGGGCGGAGAGACCCAGTACTTC
cdr3_aa: CASSRAGGGETQYF

v_call: TRBV28
cdr3_length: 16
j_call: TRBJ2-2
d_call: TRBD1
clone_size: NA
cdr3_nt: TGTGCCAGCAGTTTCCCCCGGGACAGGGGCCCCGGGGAGCTGTTTTTT
cdr3_aa: CASSFPRDRGPGELFF

v_call: TRBV4-3
cdr3_length: 18
j_call: TRBJ2-1
d_call: TRBD1
clone_size: NA
cdr3_nt: TGCGCCAGCAGCCAAGTGGTGACCGGGACAGGGGCCGTTGTTGAGCAGTTCTTC
cdr3_aa: CASSQVVTGTGAVVEQFF

v_call: TRBV10-2
cdr3_length: 14
j_call: TRBJ1-6
d_call: NA
clone_size: NA
cdr3_nt: TGCGCCAGCAGTGAGGGACTTGTTAATTCACCCCTCCACTTT
cdr3_aa: CASSEGLVNSPLHF

v_call: TRBV27
cdr3_length: 16
j_call: TRBJ2-5
d_call: NA
clone_size: NA
cdr3_nt: TGTGCCAGCAGTGTAAAGGCGACATTCTACCAAGAGACCCAGTACTTC
cdr3_aa: CASSVKATFYQETQYF

v_call: TRBV18
cdr3_length: 15
j_call: TRBJ2-3
d_call: NA
clone_size: NA
cdr3_nt: TGTGCCAGCTCACCACCGGGCAGGGGGGCAGATACGCAGTATTTT
cdr3_aa: CASSPPGRGADTQYF

v_call: TRBV30
cdr3_length: 13
j_call: TRBJ2-5
d_call: TRBD2
clone_size: NA
cdr3_nt: TGTGCCTGGAGTGTACAGGGTAGCGGGAGGCAGTACTTC
cdr3_aa: CAWSVQGSGRQYF

v_call: TRBV29-1
cdr3_length: 13
j_call: TRBJ1-2
d_call: TRBD1
clone_size: NA
cdr3_nt: TGCAGCGTTGGGACAGGAACTGTCTATGGCTACACCTTC
cdr3_aa: CSVGTGTVYGYTF

v_call: TRBV28
cdr3_length: 14
j_call: TRBJ1-1
d_call: NA
clone_size: once
cdr3_nt: TGTGCCAGCAGTTTATTGTCAGGGAACACTGAAGCTTTCTTT
cdr3_aa: CASSLLSGNTEAFF

v_call: TRBV27
cdr3_length: 11
j_call: TRBJ2-2
d_call: NA
clone_size: NA
cdr3_nt: TGTGCCAGCACCCTTGTTGGGGAGCTGTTTTTT
cdr3_aa: CASTLVGELFF

v_call: TRBV5-8
cdr3_length: 17
j_call: TRBJ2-1
d_call: TRBD2
clone_size: NA
cdr3_nt: TGTGCCAGCAGCCTCTTCGAGACTAGCGGCATATACAATGAGCAGTTCTTC
cdr3_aa: CASSLFETSGIYNEQFF

v_call: TRBV2
cdr3_length: 14
j_call: TRBJ2-6
d_call: NA
clone_size: NA
cdr3_nt: TGTGCCAGCAGCACTACGTCTGGGGCCAACGTCCTGACTTTC
cdr3_aa: CASSTTSGANVLTF

v_call: TRBV29-1
cdr3_length: 17
j_call: TRBJ2-1
d_call: TRBD2
clone_size: NA
cdr3_nt: TGCAGCGTGGAGACTAGCGGGCCGGACAGCTCCTACAATGAGCAGTTCTTC
cdr3_aa: CSVETSGPDSSYNEQFF

v_call: TRBV4-1
cdr3_length: 17
j_call: TRBJ2-3
d_call: TRBD2
clone_size: NA
cdr3_nt: TGCGCCAGCAGCCAAGACGGAGGCGGGAGTTCATCAGATACGCAGTATTTT
cdr3_aa: CASSQDGGGSSSDTQYF

v_call: TRBV5-4
cdr3_length: 17
j_call: TRBJ1-1
d_call: TRBD1
clone_size: NA
cdr3_nt: TGTGCCAGCAGCCCCCGGGACAGGGGGAACTTGAACACTGAAGCTTTCTTT
cdr3_aa: CASSPRDRGNLNTEAFF

v_call: TRBV4-3
cdr3_length: 14
j_call: TRBJ2-1
d_call: TRBD1
clone_size: NA
cdr3_nt: TGCGCCAGCAGCCATATACAGGGGGCCGGTGAGCAGTTCTTC
cdr3_aa: CASSHIQGAGEQFF

v_call: TRBV5-4
cdr3_length: 15
j_call: TRBJ2-2
d_call: TRBD2
clone_size: few
cdr3_nt: TGTGCCAGCAGCCAGAGACTAGCGGGATCCGGGGAGCTGTTTTTT
cdr3_aa: CASSQRLAGSGELFF

v_call: TRBV5-1
cdr3_length: 13
j_call: TRBJ2-2
d_call: NA
clone_size: NA
cdr3_nt: TGCGCCAGCAGCGATAGGAGCGGCGGGGAGCTGTTTTTT
cdr3_aa: CASSDRSGGELFF

v_call: TRBV10-3
cdr3_length: 14
j_call: TRBJ2-7
d_call: TRBD2
clone_size: NA
cdr3_nt: TGTGCCATCAGGGAGACTAGCGGGAGTGTGGAGCAGTACTTC
cdr3_aa: CAIRETSGSVEQYF

v_call: TRBV7-6
cdr3_length: 14
j_call: TRBJ2-5
d_call: NA
clone_size: few
cdr3_nt: TGTGCCAGCAGCCCCGGTCCCGTTGCTCGCTGGCAGTACTTC
cdr3_aa: CASSPGPVARWQYF

v_call: TRBV7-9
cdr3_length: 16
j_call: TRBJ1-2
d_call: NA
clone_size: NA
cdr3_nt: TGTGCCAGCAGCCCACCTCGGGCAGGGCATAACTATGGCTACACCTTC
cdr3_aa: CASSPPRAGHNYGYTF

v_call: TRBV5-1
cdr3_length: 15
j_call: TRBJ2-5
d_call: TRBD1
clone_size: NA
cdr3_nt: TGCGCCAGCAGACGGACAGGTCAAAACCAAGAGACCCAGTACTTC
cdr3_aa: CASRRTGQNQETQYF

v_call: TRBV2
cdr3_length: 13
j_call: TRBJ2-7
d_call: NA
clone_size: NA
cdr3_nt: TGTGCCAGCAGTGGACGGGTCTCCTACGAGCAGTACTTC
cdr3_aa: CASSGRVSYEQYF

v_call: TRBV9
cdr3_length: 14
j_call: TRBJ2-7
d_call: TRBD1
clone_size: NA
cdr3_nt: TGTGCCAGCAGCGTAGGAGGGGGCCCCTACGAGCAGTACTTC
cdr3_aa: CASSVGGGPYEQYF

v_call: TRBV30
cdr3_length: 16
j_call: TRBJ2-1
d_call: TRBD2
clone_size: NA
cdr3_nt: TGTGCCTGGAGTGTCCGGGGACTACCCAGCTACAATGAGCAGTTCTTC
cdr3_aa: CAWSVRGLPSYNEQFF

v_call: TRBV25-1
cdr3_length: 17
j_call: TRBJ2-1
d_call: TRBD2
clone_size: NA
cdr3_nt: TGTGCCAGCAGTGAAAAGGGGACTAGGGTTGGGCACAATGAGCAGTTCTTC
cdr3_aa: CASSEKGTRVGHNEQFF

v_call: TRBV2
cdr3_length: 16
j_call: TRBJ2-1
d_call: TRBD2
clone_size: NA
cdr3_nt: TGTGCCAGCAGTGGAGCGGGGACTCCGGGCTACAATGAGCAGTTCTTC
cdr3_aa: CASSGAGTPGYNEQFF

v_call: TRBV4-2
cdr3_length: 15
j_call: TRBJ2-7
d_call: NA
clone_size: NA
cdr3_nt: TGTGCCAGCAGCCAAGTAGCTCTAGCGTCCTACGAGCAGTACTTC
cdr3_aa: CASSQVALASYEQYF

v_call: TRBV6-6
cdr3_length: 13
j_call: TRBJ2-7
d_call: NA
clone_size: once
cdr3_nt: TGTGCCAGCAGTGCTAGTTACCCCTACGAGCAGTACTTC
cdr3_aa: CASSASYPYEQYF

v_call: TRBV5-1
cdr3_length: 14
j_call: TRBJ2-2
d_call: TRBD1
clone_size: few
cdr3_nt: TGCGCCAGCAGCGTCAACAGGGGGCGAGGGGAGCTGTTTTTT
cdr3_aa: CASSVNRGRGELFF

v_call: TRBV5-5
cdr3_length: 15
j_call: TRBJ1-6
d_call: TRBD1
clone_size: NA
cdr3_nt: TGTGCCAGCAGCTTGTTACAGGGGGCGAATTCACCCCTCCACTTT
cdr3_aa: CASSLLQGANSPLHF

v_call: TRBV5-1
cdr3_length: 18
j_call: TRBJ2-2
d_call: NA
clone_size: NA
cdr3_nt: TGCGCCAGCAGCTTGGGCCCGGCAGGACAGATGAACACCGGGGAGCTGTTTTTT
cdr3_aa: CASSLGPAGQMNTGELFF

v_call: TRBV9
cdr3_length: 13
j_call: TRBJ2-1
d_call: NA
clone_size: NA
cdr3_nt: TGTGCCAGCAGCGTATCCCCGTTCAATGAGCAGTTCTTC
cdr3_aa: CASSVSPFNEQFF

v_call: TRBV29-1
cdr3_length: 13
j_call: TRBJ2-5
d_call: NA
clone_size: many
cdr3_nt: TGCAGCGTTGAAGTAATAGGGGAAGAGACCCAGTACTTC
cdr3_aa: CSVEVIGEETQYF

v_call: TRBV11-2
cdr3_length: 13
j_call: TRBJ1-2
d_call: NA
clone_size: NA
cdr3_nt: TGTGCCAGCAGCCGTCTGGGGCAAAGTGGCTACACCTTC
cdr3_aa: CASSRLGQSGYTF

v_call: TRBV6-4
cdr3_length: 15
j_call: TRBJ2-7
d_call: TRBD2
clone_size: NA
cdr3_nt: TGTGCCAGCAGTGAAGTAGCGGGAGTAGGCTACGAGCAGTACTTC
cdr3_aa: CASSEVAGVGYEQYF

v_call: TRBV27
cdr3_length: 13
j_call: TRBJ2-1
d_call: NA
clone_size: NA
cdr3_nt: TGTGCCAGCAGTCGGGGCTCCTACAATGAGCAGTTCTTC
cdr3_aa: CASSRGSYNEQFF